Below are 18 T cell receptor beta chains sequenced from a single sample in a study of glioma-infiltrating T cells. Amplification of TCR alpha and beta CDR3 regions from RNA used iRepertoire nested multiplex PCR. A single record per CDR3 protein comes from TCRdb applying MiXCR to the multiplex PCR reads. The sample consists of some 130,000 distinct CDR3 sequences, 20% to 25% of them appearing once. Sequencing used glioma tissue, nonneoplastic brain tissue, or PBMCs (not recorded which). The receptors stem from a human donor with low-grade glioma or glioblastoma, undergoing nonglioma brain surgery, or in good health (not recorded which).

Many counts were recorded for this clonotype. The chain employs TRBV7-2 and TRBJ2-3, with no clear D. The CDR3 is 14 residues long. Trimming cost V 1 base and J 8 bases, with 13 bases left between them. Germline values: CDR1 SGHTA, CDR2 FQGNSA. In DNA form, the CDR3 reads TGTGCCAGCAGCTTAGAAAAGGGTCACGGTACGCAGTATTTT. Translation: CASSLEKGHGTQYF.

The gene calls are TRBV7-6 and TRBJ1-5; D gene unclear. CDR1 and CDR2 from the germline V gene are SGHVS and FNYEAQ. The V end lost 0 bases, the J end lost 6 bases, and 9 bases lay between the germline ends. The CDR3 loop spans 14 amino acids. CDR3 DNA: TGTGCCAGCAGCTTAGCGCGAGGAAGTCAGCCCCAGCATTTT. Amino acids: CASSLARGSQPQHF.

V and J are TRBV2 and TRBJ1-5, with 7 bases fitting TRBD1. The CDR3 has 17 amino acids. V dropped 6 bases and J dropped 2; count of bases not matched to a gene: 13. CDR1 is SNHLY, CDR2 FYNNEI, per germline. CDR3 coding DNA: TGTGCCAGCAGCGGGGAGGGGGCTAAGGGGGGCAATCAGCCCCAGCATTTT. As protein: CASSGEGAKGGNQPQHF.

This chain joins TRBV19 and TRBJ2-3, with TRBD2 as a possible D gene (6 bases). Trimming removed 5 bases from V and 5 bases from J, with 17 bases in between. CDR1 is LNHDA and CDR2 is SQIVND in the germline V gene (reference sequence). The CDR3 spans 15 residues. The CDR3 here is CASSSRETGGDTQYF. Here the CDR3 DNA reads TGTGCCAGTAGTTCTAGGGAAACCGGGGGAGATACGCAGTATTTT.

The V and J genes are TRBV5-4 and TRBJ2-1; a possible D gene is TRBD1 (6 bases). The germline gives CDR1 SGHNT, CDR2 YYREEE (reference sequence). The CDR3 sequence is 14 residues long. V lost 3 bases, J lost 7 bases, and 14 bases lay in between. The CDR3 loop is CASSYYRDTNEQFF. CDR3 bases: TGTGCCAGCAGCTATTACAGGGATACGAATGAGCAGTTCTTC.

In this sample, this clonotype turned up many times. J is TRBJ2-7 and V is TRBV20-1; 7 bases map to TRBD1. Germline-derived CDR1 and CDR2 are DFQATT and SNEGSKA (reference sequence). This CDR3 has 14 residues. J lost 0 bases, V lost 6 bases, and 8 bases had no gene match. The CDR3 DNA follows: TGCAGTGCCAAGGGACAGCCAGGCTCCTACGAGCAGTACGTC. Protein product: CSAKGQPGSYEQYV.

This clonotype appeared a few times. This chain connects TRBV6-6 to TRBJ2-5; no clear D gene. Germline assignment: CDR1 MNHNY and CDR2 SVGAGI (reference sequence). The CDR3 is 15 amino acids. V lost 4 bases, J lost 2 bases, and 14 bases lay in between. CDR3 in amino acids: CASSSLGPVQETQYF. DNA of the CDR3: TGTGCCAGCAGTTCCCTCGGTCCAGTTCAAGAGACCCAGTACTTC.

This clonotype was recorded at least ten times. The rearrangement links TRBV6-2 or TRBV6-3 to TRBJ1-2; TRBD1 aligns across 7 bases. The CDR3 totals 15 residues. CDR1 MNHEY and CDR2 SVGEGT come from the germline V gene. V was pared by 0 bases and J by 4 bases, with 5 bases of the junction left unmatched. For the CDR3, the DNA is TGTGCCAGCAGTTACTCCGGGACAGCTCCCTATGGCTACACCTTC. Translated: CASSYSGTAPYGYTF.

This clonotype was seen more than once but under ten times. The chain employs TRBV4-2 and TRBJ2-1; 10 bases fit TRBD2. The CDR3 totals 16 residues. Trimming cost V 0 bases and J 7 bases; bases outside gene matches: 6. Per the germline V gene, CDR1 is LGHNA and CDR2 is YNFKEQ. The CDR3 DNA follows: TGTGCCAGCAGCCAAGATCTAGCGGGGGCCTTAAATGAGCAGTTCTTC. It codes for CASSQDLAGALNEQFF.

In its sample, this clonotype was seen a few times. The V call is TRBV12-3 or TRBV12-4, the J call TRBJ1-5, with D unresolved. The CDR3 covers 13 residues. V was clipped by 2 bases and J by 1 base, with 3 bases between them. CDR3 protein: CASSLQSNQPQHF. CDR3 DNA: TGTGCCAGCAGTTTACAGAGCAATCAGCCCCAGCATTTT.

Comments on this clonotype: This may come from a read error, since a much larger clone is one base off. V usage is TRBV4-1 and J usage is TRBJ2-5; unclear D gene. Deletions cut 1 base from V and 4 bases from J, with 13 bases between. Germline values: CDR1 MGHRA, CDR2 YSYEKL. There are 15 residues in the CDR3. In DNA form, the CDR3 reads TGCGCCAGCAGCCAAGGTCAGGACCCTAGAGAGACCCAGTACTTC. Protein: CASSQGQDPRETQYF.

Regarding this clonotype: A much larger clone differs from this one at a single base, so this may be a read error. The conserved phenylalanine or tryptophan normally closing the CDR3 is absent here, so this likely arose from a read error. The chain uses TRBV7-2 and TRBJ2-5, with D perhaps matching TRBD2 (6 bases). Germline V lookup: CDR1 SGHTA, CDR2 FQGNSA. This CDR3 spans 14 amino acids. Trimming removed 7 bases from V and 4 bases from J, with 16 bases in between. CDR3 residues: CASTLSLASETQYL. The CDR3 DNA follows: TGTGCCAGCACCCTATCACTAGCTTCAGAGACCCAGTACCTC.

CDR3 sequence reads: CATSDGGSNYGYTF. CDR3 nucleotides: TGTGCCACCAGTGACGGGGGCTCTAACTATGGCTACACCTTC. This chain uses TRBV24-1 with TRBJ1-2, with a weak D call TRBD1 (6 bases). CDR3 length: 14 residues. The germline V and J ends were trimmed by 4 bases and 0 bases, with 8 bases remaining between them. CDR1 and CDR2 (germline): KGHDR, SFDVKD.

V gene TRBV4-1 combines with J gene TRBJ2-5; D is possibly TRBD2 (6 bases). Germline values: CDR1 MGHRA, CDR2 YSYEKL. This CDR3 spans 14 amino acids. Trimming left V 1 base short and J 5 bases short, with 11 bases between. This chain's CDR3 is CASSQAAGPETQYF. For the CDR3, the DNA is TGCGCCAGCAGCCAAGCCGCGGGGCCGGAGACCCAGTACTTC.

This clonotype showed up many times. V is TRBV27 and J is TRBJ2-7; 8 bases are shared with TRBD2. This CDR3 comprises 16 residues. Germline loops: CDR1 MNHEY, CDR2 SMNVEV (reference sequence). V trimming: 5 bases; J trimming: 3 bases; junction bases outside the gene matches: 12. The CDR3 sequence: CASSTGASGGFYEQYV. DNA for the CDR3: TGTGCCAGCAGTACCGGTGCCAGCGGGGGATTCTACGAGCAGTACGTC.

This clonotype was counted only a few times. V and J are TRBV7-2 and TRBJ2-5; TRBD2 agrees at 8 bases. Unmatched junction bases numbered 10, after V lost 8 bases and J lost 5 bases. The CDR3 totals 14 residues. The germline CDR1 and CDR2 sequences are SGHTA and FQGNSA. In nucleotides, the CDR3 is TGTGCCAGCTCCGAGGCGGGGGGCTGGGAGACCCAGTACTTC. Encoded protein: CASSEAGGWETQYF.

This clonotype was seen a few times. This rearrangement joins TRBV6-1 to TRBJ2-1, with 7 bases lining up with TRBD2. The junction had 4 bases not matched to a gene; V was cut back by 6 bases and J by 2 bases. This CDR3 has 14 amino acids. CDR1 and CDR2 (germline): MNHNS, SASEGT. CDR3 nucleotide sequence: TGTGCCAGCAGGGTCGGGGGGACCTACAATGAGCAGTTCTTC. Translating gives CASRVGGTYNEQFF.

This clonotype has a handful of counts. The rearrangement uses TRBV6-2 or TRBV6-3 and TRBJ2-5, with 8 bases matching TRBD1. Germline assignment: CDR1 MNHEY and CDR2 SVGEGT. The CDR3 length is 14 residues. V lost 6 bases, J lost 5 bases, and 8 bases stayed unmatched. The CDR3 is CASSRRQGIETQYF. The CDR3 bases are TGTGCCAGCAGCAGAAGACAGGGGATTGAGACCCAGTACTTC.